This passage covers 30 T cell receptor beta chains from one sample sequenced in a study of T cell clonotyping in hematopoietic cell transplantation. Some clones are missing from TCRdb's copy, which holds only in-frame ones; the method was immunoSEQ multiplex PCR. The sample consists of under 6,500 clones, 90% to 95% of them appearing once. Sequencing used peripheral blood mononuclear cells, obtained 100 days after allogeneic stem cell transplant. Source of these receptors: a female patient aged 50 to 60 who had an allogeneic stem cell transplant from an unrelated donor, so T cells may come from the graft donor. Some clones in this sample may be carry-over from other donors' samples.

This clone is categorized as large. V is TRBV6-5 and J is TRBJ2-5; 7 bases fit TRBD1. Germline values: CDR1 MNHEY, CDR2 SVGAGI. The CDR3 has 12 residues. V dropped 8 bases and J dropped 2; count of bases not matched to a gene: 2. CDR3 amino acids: CASRDSQETQYF. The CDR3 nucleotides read TGTGCCAGCCGGGACAGTCAAGAGACCCAGTACTTC.

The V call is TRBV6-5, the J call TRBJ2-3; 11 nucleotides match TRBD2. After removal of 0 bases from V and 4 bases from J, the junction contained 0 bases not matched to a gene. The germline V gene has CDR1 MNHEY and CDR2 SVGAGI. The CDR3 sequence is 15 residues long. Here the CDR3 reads CASSYSLAGADTQYF. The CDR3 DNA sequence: TGTGCCAGCAGTTACTCACTAGCGGGGGCAGATACGCAGTATTTT.

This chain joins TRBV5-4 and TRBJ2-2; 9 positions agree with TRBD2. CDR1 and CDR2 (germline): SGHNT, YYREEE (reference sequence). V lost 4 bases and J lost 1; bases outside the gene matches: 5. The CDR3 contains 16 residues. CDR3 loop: CASSVLAGRNTGELFF. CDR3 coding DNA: TGTGCCAGCAGCGTGCTAGCGGGGAGGAACACCGGGGAGCTGTTTTTT. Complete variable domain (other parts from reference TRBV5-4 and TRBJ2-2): ETGVTQSPTHLIKTRGQQVTLRCSSQSGHNTVSWYQQALGQGPQFIFQYYREEENGRGNFPPRFSGLQFPNYSSELNVNALELDDSALYLCASSVLAGRNTGELFFGEGSRLTVL.

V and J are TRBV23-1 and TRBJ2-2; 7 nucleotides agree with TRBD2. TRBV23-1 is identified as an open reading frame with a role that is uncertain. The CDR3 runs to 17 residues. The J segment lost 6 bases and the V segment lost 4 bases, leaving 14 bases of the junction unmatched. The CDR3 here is CASSLLWEGRESGELFF. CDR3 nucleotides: TGCGCCAGCAGTCTTCTCTGGGAGGGGCGAGAGTCCGGGGAGCTGTTTTTT.

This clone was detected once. The CDR3: CATSSPDWAPGAQYF. CDR3 coding DNA: TGTGCCACCAGCTCCCCGGACTGGGCGCCCGGGGCCCAGTACTTC. This chain connects TRBV15 to TRBJ2-5; possible D gene TRBD2, 5 bases. Trimming removed 5 bases at V and 9 bases at J, with 22 bases between. This CDR3 region has 15 residues. Germline-derived CDR1 and CDR2 are LNHNV and YYDKDF (reference sequence).

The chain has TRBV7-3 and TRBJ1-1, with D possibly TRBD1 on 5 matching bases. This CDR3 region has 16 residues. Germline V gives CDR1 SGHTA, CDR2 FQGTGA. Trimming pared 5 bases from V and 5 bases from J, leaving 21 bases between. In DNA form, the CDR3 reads TGTGCCAGCAGCAATGGCCCGCGGACAAAGGTTACTGAAGCTTTCTTT. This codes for CASSNGPRTKVTEAFF. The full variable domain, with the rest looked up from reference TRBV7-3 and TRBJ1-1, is GAGVSQTPSNKVTEKGKYVELRCDPISGHTALYWYRQSLGQGPEFLIYFQGTGAADDSGLPNDRFFAVRPEGSVSTLKIQRTERGDSAVYLCASSNGPRTKVTEAFFGQGTRLTVV.

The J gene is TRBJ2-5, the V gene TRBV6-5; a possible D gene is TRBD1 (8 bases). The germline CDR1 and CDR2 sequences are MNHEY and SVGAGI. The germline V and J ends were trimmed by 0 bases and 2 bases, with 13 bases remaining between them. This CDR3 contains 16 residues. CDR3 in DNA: TGTGCCAGCAGTTACTCAGACAGGGGAGGGCAAGAGACCCAGTACTTC. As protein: CASSYSDRGGQETQYF.

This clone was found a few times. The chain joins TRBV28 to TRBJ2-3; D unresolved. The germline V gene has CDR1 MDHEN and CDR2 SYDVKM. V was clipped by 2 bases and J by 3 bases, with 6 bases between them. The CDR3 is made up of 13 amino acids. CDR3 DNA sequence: TGTGCCAGCAGTTTAACAGATACAGATACGCAGTATTTT. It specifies CASSLTDTDTQYF.

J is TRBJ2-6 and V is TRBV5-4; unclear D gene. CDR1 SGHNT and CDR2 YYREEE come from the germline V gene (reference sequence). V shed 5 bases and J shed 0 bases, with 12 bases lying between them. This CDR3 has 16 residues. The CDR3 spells CASSPLGASGANVLTF. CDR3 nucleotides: TGTGCCAGCAGTCCCCTCGGTGCCTCTGGGGCCAACGTCCTGACTTTC.

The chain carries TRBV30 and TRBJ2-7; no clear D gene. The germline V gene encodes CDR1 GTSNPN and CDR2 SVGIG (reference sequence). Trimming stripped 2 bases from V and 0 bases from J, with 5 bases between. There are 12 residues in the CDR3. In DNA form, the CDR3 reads TGTGCCTGGAGTCCAAGCTCCTACGAGCAGTACTTC. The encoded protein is CAWSPSSYEQYF.

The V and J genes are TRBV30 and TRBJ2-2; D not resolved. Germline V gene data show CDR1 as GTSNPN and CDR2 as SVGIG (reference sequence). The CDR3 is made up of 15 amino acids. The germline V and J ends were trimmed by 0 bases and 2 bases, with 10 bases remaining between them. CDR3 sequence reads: CAWSVAGVNTGELFF. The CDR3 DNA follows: TGTGCCTGGAGTGTAGCTGGAGTAAACACCGGGGAGCTGTTTTTT.

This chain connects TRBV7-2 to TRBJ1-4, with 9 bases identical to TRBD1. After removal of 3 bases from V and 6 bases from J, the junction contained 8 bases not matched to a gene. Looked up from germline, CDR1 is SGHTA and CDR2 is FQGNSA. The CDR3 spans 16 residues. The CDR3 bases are TGTGCCAGCAGCTTGAAGTGGGACAGGGACGATGAAAAACTGTTTTTT. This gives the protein CASSLKWDRDDEKLFF.

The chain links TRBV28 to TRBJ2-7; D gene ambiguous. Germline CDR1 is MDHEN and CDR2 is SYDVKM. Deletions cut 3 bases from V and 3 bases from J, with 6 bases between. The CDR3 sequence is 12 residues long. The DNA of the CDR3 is TGTGCCAGCAGTTTGGATAGCTACGAGCAGTACTTC. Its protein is CASSLDSYEQYF.

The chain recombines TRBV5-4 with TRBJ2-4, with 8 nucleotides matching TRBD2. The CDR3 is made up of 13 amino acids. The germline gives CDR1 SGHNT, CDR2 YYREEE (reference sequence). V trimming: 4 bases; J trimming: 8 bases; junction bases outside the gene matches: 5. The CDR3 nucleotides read TGTGCCAGCAGCCGGCCGGGACTAGACATTCAGTACTTC. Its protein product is CASSRPGLDIQYF.

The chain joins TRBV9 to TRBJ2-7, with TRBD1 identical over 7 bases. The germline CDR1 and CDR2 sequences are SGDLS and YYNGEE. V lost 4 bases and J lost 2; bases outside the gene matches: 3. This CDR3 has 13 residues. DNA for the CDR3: TGTGCCAGCAGCCCCCAGGGGGCCTACGAGCAGTACTTC. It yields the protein CASSPQGAYEQYF.

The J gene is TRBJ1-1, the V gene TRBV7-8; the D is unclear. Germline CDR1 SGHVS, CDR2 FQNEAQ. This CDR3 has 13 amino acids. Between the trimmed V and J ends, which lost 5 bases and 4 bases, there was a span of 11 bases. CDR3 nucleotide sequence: TGTGCCAGCAGCGCTACGAGGAGCACTGAAGCTTTCTTT. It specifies CASSATRSTEAFF. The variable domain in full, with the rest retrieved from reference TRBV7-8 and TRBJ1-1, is GAGVSQSPRYKVAKRGQDVALRCDPISGHVSLFWYQQALGQGPEFLTYFQNEAQLDKSGLPSDRFFAERPEGSVSTLKIQRTQQEDSAVYLCASSATRSTEAFFGQGTRLTVV.

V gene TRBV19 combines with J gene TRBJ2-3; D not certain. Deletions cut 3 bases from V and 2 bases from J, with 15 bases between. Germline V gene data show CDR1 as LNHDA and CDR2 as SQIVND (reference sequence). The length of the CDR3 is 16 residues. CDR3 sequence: CASSIRADQLTDTQYF. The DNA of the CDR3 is TGTGCCAGTAGTATTAGGGCCGACCAACTCACAGATACGCAGTATTTT.

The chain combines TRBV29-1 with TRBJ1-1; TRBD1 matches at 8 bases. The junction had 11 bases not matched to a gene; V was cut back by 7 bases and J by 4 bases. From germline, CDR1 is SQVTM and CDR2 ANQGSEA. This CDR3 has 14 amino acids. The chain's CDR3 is CSARTGPLGTEAFF. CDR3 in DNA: TGCAGCGCTAGGACAGGGCCCTTAGGCACTGAAGCTTTCTTT.

CDR3 amino acids: CSVEGGSGNTIYF. CDR3 DNA: TGCAGCGTTGAGGGGGGCTCTGGAAACACCATATATTTT. The gene calls are TRBV29-1 and TRBJ1-3, with D tentatively TRBD1 (5 bases). Trimming cost V 3 bases and J 0 bases, with 6 bases left between them. Germline lookup yields CDR1 SQVTM and CDR2 ANQGSEA. This CDR3 contains 13 residues.

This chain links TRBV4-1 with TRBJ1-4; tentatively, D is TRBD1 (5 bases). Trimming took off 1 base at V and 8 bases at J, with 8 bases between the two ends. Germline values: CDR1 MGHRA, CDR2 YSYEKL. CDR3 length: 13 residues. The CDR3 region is CASSQAGKEKLFF. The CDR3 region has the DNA TGCGCCAGCAGCCAAGCAGGGAAGGAAAAACTGTTTTTT.

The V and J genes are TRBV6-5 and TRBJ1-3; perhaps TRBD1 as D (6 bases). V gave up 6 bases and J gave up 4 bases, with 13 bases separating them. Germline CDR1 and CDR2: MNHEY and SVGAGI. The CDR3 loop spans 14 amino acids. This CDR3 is CASRRGGSGNTIYF. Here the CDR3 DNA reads TGTGCCAGCAGGAGAGGGGGATCCGGAAACACCATATATTTT.

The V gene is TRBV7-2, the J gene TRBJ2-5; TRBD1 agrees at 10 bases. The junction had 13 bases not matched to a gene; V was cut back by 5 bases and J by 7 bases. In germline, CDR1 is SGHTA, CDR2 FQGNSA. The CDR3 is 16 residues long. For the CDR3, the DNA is TGTGCCAGCAGCCAAGAAGGGACAGGGGAAGGAAGGACCCAGTACTTC. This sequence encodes CASSQEGTGEGRTQYF.

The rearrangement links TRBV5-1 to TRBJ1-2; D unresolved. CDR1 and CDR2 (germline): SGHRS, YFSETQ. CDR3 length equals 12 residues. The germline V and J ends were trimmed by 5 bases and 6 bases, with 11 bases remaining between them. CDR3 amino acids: CASRNREDGYTF. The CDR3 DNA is TGCGCCAGCAGAAACAGAGAAGATGGCTACACCTTC.

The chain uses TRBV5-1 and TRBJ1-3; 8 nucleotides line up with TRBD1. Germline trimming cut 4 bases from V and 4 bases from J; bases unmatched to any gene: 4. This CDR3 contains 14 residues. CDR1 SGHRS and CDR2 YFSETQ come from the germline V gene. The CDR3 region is CASSVDRAGNTIYF. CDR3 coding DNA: TGCGCCAGCAGCGTGGACAGGGCCGGAAACACCATATATTTT.

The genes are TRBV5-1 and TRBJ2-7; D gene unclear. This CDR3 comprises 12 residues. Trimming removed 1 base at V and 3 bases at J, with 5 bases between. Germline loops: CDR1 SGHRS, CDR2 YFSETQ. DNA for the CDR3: TGCGCCAGCAGCTTGAATCACTACGAGCAGTACTTC. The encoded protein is CASSLNHYEQYF.

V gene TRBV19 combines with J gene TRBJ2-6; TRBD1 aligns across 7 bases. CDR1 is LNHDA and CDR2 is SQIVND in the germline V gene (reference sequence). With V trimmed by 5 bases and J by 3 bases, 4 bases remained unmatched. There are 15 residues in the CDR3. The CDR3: CASSETGRGANVLTF. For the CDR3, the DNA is TGTGCCAGTAGTGAGACAGGGCGTGGGGCCAACGTCCTGACTTTC.

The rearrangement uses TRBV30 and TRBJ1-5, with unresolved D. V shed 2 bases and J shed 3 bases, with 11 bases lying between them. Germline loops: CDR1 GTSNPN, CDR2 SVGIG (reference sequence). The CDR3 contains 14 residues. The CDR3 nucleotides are TGTGCCTGGAGTATTGACGCCCTCAATCAGCCCCAGCATTTT. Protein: CAWSIDALNQPQHF.

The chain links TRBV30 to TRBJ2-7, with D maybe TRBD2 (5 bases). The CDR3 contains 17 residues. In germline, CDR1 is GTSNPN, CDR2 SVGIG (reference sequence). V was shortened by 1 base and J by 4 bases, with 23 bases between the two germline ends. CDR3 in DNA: TGTGCCTGGAGTGACGTCTATGTGAGGACTGTCGGATACGAGCAGTACTTC. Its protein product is CAWSDVYVRTVGYEQYF.

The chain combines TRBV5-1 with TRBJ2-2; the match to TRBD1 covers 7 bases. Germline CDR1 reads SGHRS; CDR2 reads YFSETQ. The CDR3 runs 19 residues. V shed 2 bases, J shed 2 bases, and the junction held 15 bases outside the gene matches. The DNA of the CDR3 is TGCGCCAGCAGCTTCCCACAGGGGTGGGCCCCCACAAACACCGGGGAGCTGTTTTTT. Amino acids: CASSFPQGWAPTNTGELFF.

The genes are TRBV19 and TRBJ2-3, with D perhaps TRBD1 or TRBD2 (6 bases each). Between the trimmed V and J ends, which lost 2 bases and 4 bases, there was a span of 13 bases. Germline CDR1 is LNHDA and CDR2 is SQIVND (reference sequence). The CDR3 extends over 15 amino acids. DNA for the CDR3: TGTGCCAGTAGTATAAGAGGGGGAGGCTCAGATACGCAGTATTTT. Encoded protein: CASSIRGGGSDTQYF. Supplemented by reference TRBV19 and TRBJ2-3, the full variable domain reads DGGITQSPKYLFRKEGQNVTLSCEQNLNHDAMYWYRQDPGQGLRLIYYSQIVNDFQKGDIAEGYSVSREKKESFPLTVTSAQKNPTAFYLCASSIRGGGSDTQYFGPGTRLTVL.